Reported below is one T cell receptor (beta chain). The multiple sclerosis control group consisted of treatment-naive patients whose relapsing-remitting disease, which was either stable or active, fulfilled revised McDonald criteria. CD8+ and CD4+ T cells were negatively isolated; TEMRA cells were FACS-enriched. These data originate in a study of CD8 T cells in Susac syndrome. Random-hexamer reverse transcription was applied to roughly 0.5 to 1 ug RNA. The amplification used immunoSEQ multiplex PCR on TCR beta CDR3; it spanned 54 Vbeta and 13 Jbeta. TCRdb fed the immunoSEQ multiplex PCR reads into MiXCR, producing one record per CDR3 protein. The sample yields about 76,000 distinct CDR3 sequences, 91% seen once. The CDR3 has 14 amino acids. Trimming removed 2 bases from V and 3 bases from J, with 8 bases in between.

This receptor was taken from a human donor with multiple sclerosis. The sequenced sample consisted of CD8+ T cells from PBMCs. This chain connects TRBV12-3 or TRBV12-4 to TRBJ1-5; D remains unclear. The DNA for the CDR3 is TGTGCCAGCAGTTTAACGGGCTTCAATCAGCCCCAGCATTTT. Amino acid sequence: CASSLTGFNQPQHF.